This T cell receptor beta chain was found in a study of memory CD4+ T cells and cytomegalovirus serostatus. Single viable CD3+CD4+CD8-CD45RO+ cells were sorted as the memory CD4+ T cells. Donors' CMV status reflects serum IgG against pp150, pp28, p38, p52. The authors' processing: After removing out-of-frame reads, 2,204,828 distinct TCRbeta sequences remained. Sequencing was performed with immunoSEQ multiplex PCR; in TCRdb, only in-frame clones are kept and a portion is missing. The V and J calls and the clone size are those of that table, but D and trimming were determined from the DNA. The profile covers roughly 60,000 clones, with 77% appearing a single time and 0.88% taken by the ten largest. This CDR3 has 13 residues. Germline trimming cut 3 bases from V and 8 bases from J; bases unmatched to any gene: 5. Germline CDR1 and CDR2: LGHNA and YSLEER. A remark on this clone: Its antigen is undetermined.

Findings of the study overall: CD4+ memory repertoires contained about two fifths of the 164 reported CMV TCRbeta sequences.

Specimen: memory CD4+ T cells from blood. This receptor was identified in an adult in good health and CMV-seronegative. The chain joins TRBV4-3 to TRBJ1-2, with 8 bases aligning to TRBD1. CDR3 bases: TGCGCCAGCAGCCACGGACAGGGAGCGGGCTACACCTTC. This translates into CASSHGQGAGYTF.